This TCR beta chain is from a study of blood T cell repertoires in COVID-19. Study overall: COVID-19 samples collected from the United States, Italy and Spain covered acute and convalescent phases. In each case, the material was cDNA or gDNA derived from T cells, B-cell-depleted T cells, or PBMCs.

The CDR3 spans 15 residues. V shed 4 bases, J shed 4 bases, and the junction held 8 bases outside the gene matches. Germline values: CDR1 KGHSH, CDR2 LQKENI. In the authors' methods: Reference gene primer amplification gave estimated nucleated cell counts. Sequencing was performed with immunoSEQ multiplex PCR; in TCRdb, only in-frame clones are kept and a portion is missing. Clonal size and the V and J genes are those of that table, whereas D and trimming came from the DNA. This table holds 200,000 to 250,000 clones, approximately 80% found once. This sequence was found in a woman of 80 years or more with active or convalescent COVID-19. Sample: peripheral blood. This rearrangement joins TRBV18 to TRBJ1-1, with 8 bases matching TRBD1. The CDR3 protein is CASSLKAGGTTEAFF. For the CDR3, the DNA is TGTGCCAGCTCACTAAAGGCAGGGGGCACCACTGAAGCTTTCTTT.